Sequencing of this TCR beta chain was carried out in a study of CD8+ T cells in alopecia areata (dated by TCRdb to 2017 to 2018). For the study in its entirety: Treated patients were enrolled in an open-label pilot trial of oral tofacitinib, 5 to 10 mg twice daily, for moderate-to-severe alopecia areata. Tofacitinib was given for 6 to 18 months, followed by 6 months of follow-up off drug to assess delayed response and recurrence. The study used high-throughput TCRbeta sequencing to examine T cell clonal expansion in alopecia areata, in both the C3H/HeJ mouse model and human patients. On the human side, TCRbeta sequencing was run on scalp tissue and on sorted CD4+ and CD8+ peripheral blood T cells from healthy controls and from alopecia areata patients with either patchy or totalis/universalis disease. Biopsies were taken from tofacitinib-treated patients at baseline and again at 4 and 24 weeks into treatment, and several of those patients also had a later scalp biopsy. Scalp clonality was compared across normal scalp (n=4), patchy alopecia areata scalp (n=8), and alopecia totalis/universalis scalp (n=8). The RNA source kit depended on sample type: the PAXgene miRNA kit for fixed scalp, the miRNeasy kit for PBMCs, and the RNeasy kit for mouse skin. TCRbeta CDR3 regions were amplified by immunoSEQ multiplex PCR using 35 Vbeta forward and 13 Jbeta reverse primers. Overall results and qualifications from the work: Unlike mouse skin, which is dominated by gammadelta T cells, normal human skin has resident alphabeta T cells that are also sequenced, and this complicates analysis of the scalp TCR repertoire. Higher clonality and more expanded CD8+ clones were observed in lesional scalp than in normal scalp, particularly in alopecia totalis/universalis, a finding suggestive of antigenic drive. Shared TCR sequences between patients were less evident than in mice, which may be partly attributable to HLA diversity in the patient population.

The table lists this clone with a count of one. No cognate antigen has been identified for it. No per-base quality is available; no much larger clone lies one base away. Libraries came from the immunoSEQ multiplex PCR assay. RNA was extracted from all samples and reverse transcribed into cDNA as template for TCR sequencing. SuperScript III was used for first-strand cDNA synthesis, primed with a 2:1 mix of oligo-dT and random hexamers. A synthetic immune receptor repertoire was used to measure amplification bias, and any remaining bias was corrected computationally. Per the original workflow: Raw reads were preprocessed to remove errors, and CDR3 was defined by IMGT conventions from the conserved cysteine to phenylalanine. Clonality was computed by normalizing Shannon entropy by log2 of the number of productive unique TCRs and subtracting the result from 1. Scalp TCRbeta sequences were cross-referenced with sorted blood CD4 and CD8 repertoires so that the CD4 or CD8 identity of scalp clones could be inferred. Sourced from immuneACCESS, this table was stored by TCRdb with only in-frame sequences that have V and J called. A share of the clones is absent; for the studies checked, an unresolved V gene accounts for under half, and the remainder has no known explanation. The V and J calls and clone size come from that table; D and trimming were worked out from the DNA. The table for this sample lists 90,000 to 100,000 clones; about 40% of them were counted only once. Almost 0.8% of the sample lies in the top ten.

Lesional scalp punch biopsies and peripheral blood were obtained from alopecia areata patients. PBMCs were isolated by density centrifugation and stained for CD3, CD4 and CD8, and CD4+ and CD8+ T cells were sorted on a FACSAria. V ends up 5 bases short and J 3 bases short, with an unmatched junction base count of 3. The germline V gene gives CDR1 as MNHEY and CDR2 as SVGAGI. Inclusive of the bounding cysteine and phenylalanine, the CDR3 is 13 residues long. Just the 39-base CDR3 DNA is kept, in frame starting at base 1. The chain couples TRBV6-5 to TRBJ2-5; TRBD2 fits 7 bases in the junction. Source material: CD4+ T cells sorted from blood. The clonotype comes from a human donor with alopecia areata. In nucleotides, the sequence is TGTGCCAGCAGTGCGGGGGATGAAGAGACCCAGTACTTC. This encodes CASSAGDEETQYF.